The sequence of this T cell receptor beta chain was determined in a study of shared clonotypes between healthy human individuals. Study overall: The people who gave samples were two women and a few men aged 18 to 49.

Whole-study results and caveats: Donor clonotype sharing was expected to depend on sequencing depth.

Unsorted samples used roughly 95 million PBMCs for genomic DNA. This CDR3 is built from 16 residues. Trimming removed 6 bases from V and 4 bases from J; junction bases left unmatched: 13. From germline, CDR1 is WNHNN and CDR2 SYGVQD (reference sequence). As concerns this clone: The antigen remains unidentified.

Unsorted PBMC replicate PCRs drew on 300 ng DNA, representing some 32,000 T cell genomes. Here immunoSEQ multiplex PCR was the method, and the copy in TCRdb shows in-frame clones only, minus some. The table has approximately 510,000 clones, 60% to 85% seen once. Sequenced material: PBMCs. This receptor was obtained from a woman aged 40 to 50 in good health. Some clones in this sample may be carry-over from other donors' samples. V gene TRBV10-1 combines with J gene TRBJ2-3; 7 positions match TRBD2. Here the CDR3 DNA reads TGCGCCAGCAGCTCGGGGACTAAATCTTTCGCAGATACGCAGTATTTT. It translates to CASSSGTKSFADTQYF.